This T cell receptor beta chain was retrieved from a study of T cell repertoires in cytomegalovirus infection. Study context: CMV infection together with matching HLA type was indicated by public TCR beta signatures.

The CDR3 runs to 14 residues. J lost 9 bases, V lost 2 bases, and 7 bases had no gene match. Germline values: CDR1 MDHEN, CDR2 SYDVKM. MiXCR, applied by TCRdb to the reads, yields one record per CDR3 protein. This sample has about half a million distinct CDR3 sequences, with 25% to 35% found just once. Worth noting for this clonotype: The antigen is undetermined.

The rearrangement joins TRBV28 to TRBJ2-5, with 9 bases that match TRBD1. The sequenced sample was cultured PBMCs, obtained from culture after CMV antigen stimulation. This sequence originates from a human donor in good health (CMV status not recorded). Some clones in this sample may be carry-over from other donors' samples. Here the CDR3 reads CASSLEGQGPSQYF. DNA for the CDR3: TGTGCCAGCAGTTTAGAGGGACAGGGTCCTTCCCAGTACTTC. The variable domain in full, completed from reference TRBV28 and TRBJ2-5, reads DVKVTQSSRYLVKRTGEKVFLECVQDMDHENMFWYRQDPGLGLRLIYFSYDVKMKEKGDIPEGYSVSREKKERFSLILESASTNQTSMYLCASSLEGQGPSQYFGPGTRLLVL.